Following are 19 T cell receptor beta chains from one sample sequenced in a study of blood T cell repertoires in COVID-19. Sequenced by immunoSEQ multiplex PCR; TCRdb stores in-frame clones only, minus some. The sample lists around 500,000 clones; approximately 83% were seen once. The sequenced material came from peripheral blood. The source of these receptors is a human donor in a cohort sampled during active COVID-19.

The chain uses TRBV27 and TRBJ1-6; no definite D call. V lost 5 bases to trimming and J lost 6 bases, with 17 bases between them. Germline V gives CDR1 MNHEY, CDR2 SMNVEV (reference sequence). The CDR3 is 16 residues long. The DNA for the CDR3 is TGTGCCAGCAGTCTTCAACAGCCGCCCCGTAATTCACCCCTCCACTTT. Its translation: CASSLQQPPRNSPLHF.

V usage is TRBV28 and J usage is TRBJ1-5; 9 bases agree with TRBD1. Trimming removed 2 bases from V and 5 bases from J; junction bases left unmatched: 22. The CDR3 is 21 amino acids. Germline loops: CDR1 MDHEN, CDR2 SYDVKM. The CDR3 DNA reads TGTGCCAGCAGTTTAATTACTGGGGGGACAGGGCCGACGACCCTTTATCAGCCCCAGCATTTT. Protein: CASSLITGGTGPTTLYQPQHF.

CDR3 DNA sequence: TGTGCCAGCAGTTTTCTCAGGAACACTGAAGCTTTCTTT. It specifies CASSFLRNTEAFF. The chain employs TRBV12-3 or TRBV12-4 and TRBJ1-1; no firm D call. There are 13 residues in the CDR3. V was trimmed by 3 bases and J by 1 base, leaving 6 bases between them.

The V gene is TRBV10-3, the J gene TRBJ2-3; the match to TRBD2 covers 9 bases. This CDR3 contains 15 residues. Trimming took 0 bases from V and 6 from J; bases not matched to a gene: 4. Per the germline V gene, CDR1 is ENHRY and CDR2 is SYGVKD. CDR3 region: CAISESAGGTDTQYF. CDR3 bases: TGTGCCATCAGTGAGTCAGCGGGAGGAACGGATACGCAGTATTTT.

This clone was counted many times. Other DNA sequences within the sample encode an identical CDR3. The rearrangement links TRBV27 to TRBJ2-7; 11 bases are a match to TRBD1. The V gene's germline CDR1 is MNHEY and CDR2 SMNVEV (reference sequence). Trimming at V came to 6 bases and at J to 2 bases, leaving 6 bases not matched to a gene. This CDR3 comprises 15 residues. CDR3 protein: CASSPGTGGPYEQYF. The CDR3 coding sequence is TGTGCCAGCAGCCCCGGGACAGGGGGACCCTACGAGCAGTACTTC.

This clone appeared a single time. The chain carries TRBV28 and TRBJ2-2; 9 bases are a match to TRBD1. This CDR3 has 15 residues. The V gene's germline CDR1 is MDHEN and CDR2 SYDVKM. V shed 2 bases, J shed 7 bases, and the junction held 5 bases outside the gene matches. The CDR3 DNA is TGTGCCAGCAGTTTACAGACAGGGGGGAGCGGGGAGCTGTTTTTT. As protein: CASSLQTGGSGELFF.

J is TRBJ2-2 and V is TRBV19; 10 bases agree with TRBD2. J lost 2 bases, V lost 0 bases, and 9 bases had no gene match. The CDR3 runs to 19 residues. Germline V gene sequence: CDR1 LNHDA, CDR2 SQIVND (reference sequence). The CDR3 sequence: CASSIDGASGSINTGELFF. The CDR3 DNA reads TGTGCCAGTAGTATAGATGGGGCTAGCGGGAGTATTAACACCGGGGAGCTGTTTTTT.

The chain joins TRBV19 to TRBJ1-4, with D maybe TRBD1 (6 bases). CDR1 is LNHDA, CDR2 SQIVND, per germline (reference sequence). The V end lost 11 bases, the J end lost 6 bases, and 16 bases lay between the germline ends. The CDR3 totals 13 residues. The CDR3 protein is CAARGLGHEKLFF. The CDR3 region has the DNA TGTGCCGCCAGGGGATTGGGGCATGAAAAACTGTTTTTT.

The chain is built from TRBV24-1 and TRBJ1-5; the match to TRBD1 covers 7 bases. V dropped 6 bases and J dropped 6; count of bases not matched to a gene: 4. CDR3 length: 13 residues. Germline CDR1 is KGHDR and CDR2 is SFDVKD. The CDR3 sequence is CATSQAGGQPQHF. CDR3 DNA sequence: TGTGCCACCAGTCAGGCAGGGGGTCAGCCCCAGCATTTT.

V usage is TRBV10-3 and J usage is TRBJ2-1; 9 bases are a match to TRBD1. The V gene's germline CDR1 is ENHRY and CDR2 SYGVKD. Trimming took 11 bases from V and 10 from J; bases not matched to a gene: 9. The CDR3 has 12 residues. CDR3 amino acids: CAARQGEREQFF. CDR3 nucleotide sequence: TGTGCCGCACGACAGGGGGAAAGGGAGCAGTTCTTC.

This rearrangement joins TRBV18 to TRBJ1-2; the D gene is possibly TRBD1 (6 bases). Germline values: CDR1 KGHSH, CDR2 LQKENI. Trimming shortened V by 2 bases and J by 8 bases, and 18 bases separated the two germline ends. The CDR3 is 15 residues long. The DNA of the CDR3 is TGTGCCAGCTCACCATCGACAGGAACATCAGGGGGCTACACCTTC. Translation gives CASSPSTGTSGGYTF.

This rearrangement joins TRBV10-3 to TRBJ2-7; 7 bases agree with TRBD2. The V gene end was trimmed by 0 bases and the J gene end by 0 bases; junction bases not matched to a gene: 5. Looked up from germline, CDR1 is ENHRY and CDR2 is SYGVKD. The CDR3 has 16 residues. The CDR3, as DNA: TGTGCCATCAGTGAGTCGAGCGGCGGGAGCTCCTACGAGCAGTACTTC. This codes for CAISESSGGSSYEQYF.

The rearrangement links TRBV7-3 to TRBJ2-6; D gene unclear. The CDR3 is 14 amino acids. Trimming cost V 5 bases and J 1 base, with 6 bases left between them. Germline V gene lookup returns CDR1 SGHTA and CDR2 FQGTGA. As DNA, the CDR3 is TGTGCCAGCAGCGCTACGTCTGGGGCCAACGTCCTGACTTTC. It is translated as CASSATSGANVLTF.

The chain joins TRBV6-1 to TRBJ2-2; TRBD2 agrees at 12 bases. V trimming: 4 bases; J trimming: 4 bases; junction bases outside the gene matches: 13. The CDR3 covers 19 residues. Per the germline V gene, CDR1 is MNHNS and CDR2 is SASEGT. CDR3 sequence: CASSARGASGRGGTGELFF. The CDR3 DNA sequence: TGTGCCAGCAGTGCCCGTGGGGCTAGCGGGAGGGGGGGCACCGGGGAGCTGTTTTTT.

This chain connects TRBV5-1 to TRBJ2-1, with D perhaps matching TRBD1 (6 bases). Trimming removed 5 bases from V and 1 base from J, with 13 bases in between. Germline V gene lookup returns CDR1 SGHRS and CDR2 YFSETQ. CDR3 length: 15 residues. CDR3 loop: CASSFDGQSYNEQFF. CDR3 coding DNA: TGCGCCAGCAGTTTCGATGGACAGTCCTACAATGAGCAGTTCTTC.

The V gene is TRBV11-2, the J gene TRBJ2-7, with D perhaps matching TRBD2 (5 bases). Trimming shortened V by 5 bases and J by 1 base, and 6 bases separated the two germline ends. The germline V gene has CDR1 SGHAT and CDR2 FQNNGV. CDR3 length: 12 amino acids. The CDR3 bases are TGTGCCAGCAGCCTAGCTTCCTACGAGCAGTACTTC. Translation gives CASSLASYEQYF.

In its sample, this clone was seen once. This chain uses TRBV7-3 with TRBJ1-1, with D perhaps matching TRBD1 (5 bases). The length of the CDR3 is 14 residues. The germline V gene encodes CDR1 SGHTA and CDR2 FQGTGA. Trimming removed 5 bases from V and 1 base from J, with 11 bases in between. DNA for the CDR3: TGTGCCAGCAGCCCAGGACATACGAACACTGAAGCTTTCTTT. Protein sequence: CASSPGHTNTEAFF. The complete variable domain, with remaining parts taken from reference TRBV7-3 and TRBJ1-1, reads GAGVSQTPSNKVTEKGKYVELRCDPISGHTALYWYRQSLGQGPEFLIYFQGTGAADDSGLPNDRFFAVRPEGSVSTLKIQRTERGDSAVYLCASSPGHTNTEAFFGQGTRLTVV.

The rearrangement joins TRBV5-4 to TRBJ2-3; D is unresolved. The CDR3 has 12 residues. Germline V gene lookup returns CDR1 SGHNT and CDR2 YYREEE (reference sequence). Deletions cut 4 bases from V and 6 bases from J, with 9 bases between. CDR3 region: CASSPSQDTQYF. CDR3 in DNA: TGTGCCAGCAGCCCCTCCCAGGATACGCAGTATTTT.

The chain combines TRBV11-3 with TRBJ2-4; TRBD2 aligns across 7 bases. Per germline, CDR1 SGHNT and CDR2 YENEEA. The J segment lost 2 bases and the V segment lost 1 base, leaving 5 bases of the junction unmatched. The CDR3 runs 16 residues. The DNA of the CDR3 is TGTGCCAGCAGCTTAGGAGGGAGCGGGACCAAAAACATTCAGTACTTC. Its protein product is CASSLGGSGTKNIQYF.